This T cell receptor (beta chain) was profiled in a study of shared clonotypes between healthy human individuals. Study-level findings and limits: Generation of non-shared clonotypes was less probable than generation of clonotypes shared by all four donors.

As to this clone: What it recognizes is unknown.

Terminally differentiated effector memory CD45RA+ cells were excluded from the naive CD8 cells, which were CD45RO-negative and positively selected for CCR7. Healthy and HIV-negative, the adult donors had no recent acute infections or vaccinations. CDR3 length equals 15 residues. Deletions cut 1 base from V and 2 bases from J, with 11 bases between. The germline CDR1 and CDR2 sequences are SGHRS and YFSETQ. It was roughly 190 ng DNA, about 30,000 T cell genomes, that sorted-subset replicate PCRs used. Sequencing used immunoSEQ multiplex PCR; TCRdb keeps in-frame clones, though not all of them. The data contain approximately 740,000 clones, 80% to 95% of them singletons.

The chain has TRBV5-1 and TRBJ2-3; D is ambiguous. The sequenced material came from naive CD8+ T cells sorted from blood. This receptor was identified in a young man in good health. CDR3 bases: TGCGCCAGCAGCTTGATACGGACCAACACAGATACGCAGTATTTT. It encodes CASSLIRTNTDTQYF.